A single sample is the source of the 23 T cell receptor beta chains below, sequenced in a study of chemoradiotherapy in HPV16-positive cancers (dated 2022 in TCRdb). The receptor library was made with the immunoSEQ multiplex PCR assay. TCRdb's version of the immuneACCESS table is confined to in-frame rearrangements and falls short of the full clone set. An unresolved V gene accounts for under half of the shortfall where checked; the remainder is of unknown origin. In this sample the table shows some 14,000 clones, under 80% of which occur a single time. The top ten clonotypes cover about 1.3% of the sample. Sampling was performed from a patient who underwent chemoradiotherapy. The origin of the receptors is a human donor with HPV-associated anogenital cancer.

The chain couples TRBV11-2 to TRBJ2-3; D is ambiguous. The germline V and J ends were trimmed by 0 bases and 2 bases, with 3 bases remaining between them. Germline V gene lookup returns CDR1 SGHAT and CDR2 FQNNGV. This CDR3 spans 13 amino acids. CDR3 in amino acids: CASSLDLTDTQYF. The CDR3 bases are TGTGCCAGCAGCTTAGATCTCACAGATACGCAGTATTTT.

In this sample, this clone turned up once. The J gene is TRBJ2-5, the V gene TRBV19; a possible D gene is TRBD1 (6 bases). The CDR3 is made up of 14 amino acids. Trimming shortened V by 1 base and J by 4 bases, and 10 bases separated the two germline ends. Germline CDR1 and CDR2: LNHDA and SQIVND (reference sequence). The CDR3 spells CASSIGTGRETQYF. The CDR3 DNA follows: TGTGCCAGTAGTATAGGTACAGGGAGAGAGACCCAGTACTTC.

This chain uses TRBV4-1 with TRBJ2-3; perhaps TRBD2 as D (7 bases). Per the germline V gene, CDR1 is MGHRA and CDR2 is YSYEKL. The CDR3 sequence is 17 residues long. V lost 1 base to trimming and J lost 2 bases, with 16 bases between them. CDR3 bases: TGCGCCAGCAGCCAAGTAAGCAGGGGAGGGGACACAGATACGCAGTATTTT. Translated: CASSQVSRGGDTDTQYF.

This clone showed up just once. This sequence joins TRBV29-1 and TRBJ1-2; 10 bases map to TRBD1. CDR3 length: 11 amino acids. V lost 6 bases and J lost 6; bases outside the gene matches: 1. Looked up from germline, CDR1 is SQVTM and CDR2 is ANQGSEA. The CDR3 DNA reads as TGCAGCGTGGGGACAGGGGATGGCTACACCTTC. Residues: CSVGTGDGYTF.

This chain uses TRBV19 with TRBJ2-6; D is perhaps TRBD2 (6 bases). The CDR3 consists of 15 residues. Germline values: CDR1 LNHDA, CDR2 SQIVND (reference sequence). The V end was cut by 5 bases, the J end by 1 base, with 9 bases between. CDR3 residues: CASSLGGSGANVLTF. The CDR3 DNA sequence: TGTGCCAGTAGTCTGGGAGGATCTGGGGCCAACGTCCTGACTTTC.

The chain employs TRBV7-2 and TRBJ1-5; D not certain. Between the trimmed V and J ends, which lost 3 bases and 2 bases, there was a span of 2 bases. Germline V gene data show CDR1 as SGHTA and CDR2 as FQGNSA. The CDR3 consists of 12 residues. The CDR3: CASSFGNQPQHF. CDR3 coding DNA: TGTGCCAGCAGCTTCGGCAATCAGCCCCAGCATTTT.

The CDR3 loop is CASSFPEGELFF. The DNA of the CDR3 is TGTGCCAGCAGTTTCCCAGAAGGGGAGCTGTTTTTT. The chain links TRBV6-5 to TRBJ2-2, with D uncertain. Per the germline V gene, CDR1 is MNHEY and CDR2 is SVGAGI. V shed 4 bases and J shed 8 bases, with 8 bases lying between them. This CDR3 is built from 12 residues.

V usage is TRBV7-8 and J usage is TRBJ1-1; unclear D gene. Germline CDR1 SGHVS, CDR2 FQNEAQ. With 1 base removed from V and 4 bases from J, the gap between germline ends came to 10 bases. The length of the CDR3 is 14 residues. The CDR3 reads CASSLGGKSTEAFF. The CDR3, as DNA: TGTGCCAGCAGCTTAGGCGGGAAGAGCACTGAAGCTTTCTTT.

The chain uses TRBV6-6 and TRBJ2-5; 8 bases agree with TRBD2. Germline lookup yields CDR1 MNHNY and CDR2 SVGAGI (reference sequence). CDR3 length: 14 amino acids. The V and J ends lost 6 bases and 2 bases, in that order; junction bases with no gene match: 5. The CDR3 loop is CASSRGGPQETQYF. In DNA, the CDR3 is TGTGCCAGCAGCCGGGGGGGTCCACAAGAGACCCAGTACTTC.

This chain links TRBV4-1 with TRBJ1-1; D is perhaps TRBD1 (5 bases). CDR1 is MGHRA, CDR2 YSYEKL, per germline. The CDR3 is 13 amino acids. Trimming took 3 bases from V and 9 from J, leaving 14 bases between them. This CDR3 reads CASSQGGVEKAFF. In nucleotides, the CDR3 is TGCGCCAGCAGCCAGGGAGGGGTTGAGAAAGCTTTCTTT.

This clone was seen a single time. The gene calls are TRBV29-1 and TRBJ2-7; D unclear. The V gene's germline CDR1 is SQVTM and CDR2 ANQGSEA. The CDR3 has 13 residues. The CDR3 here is CSVRWPVSYEQYF. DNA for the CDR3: TGCAGTGTTAGGTGGCCAGTTTCCTACGAGCAGTACTTC.

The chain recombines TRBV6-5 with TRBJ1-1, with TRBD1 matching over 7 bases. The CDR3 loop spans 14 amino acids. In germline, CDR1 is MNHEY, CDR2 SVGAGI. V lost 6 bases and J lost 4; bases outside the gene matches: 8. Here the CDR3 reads CASRSTGEFTEAFF. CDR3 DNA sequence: TGTGCCAGCAGGTCAACAGGGGAGTTCACTGAAGCTTTCTTT.

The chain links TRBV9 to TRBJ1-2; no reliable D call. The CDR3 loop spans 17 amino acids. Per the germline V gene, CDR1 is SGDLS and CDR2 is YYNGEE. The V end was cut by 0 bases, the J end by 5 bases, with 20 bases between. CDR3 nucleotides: TGTGCCAGCAGCGTAGGGTCAGCTCATTCCTCTGAATATGGCTACACCTTC. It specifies CASSVGSAHSSEYGYTF.

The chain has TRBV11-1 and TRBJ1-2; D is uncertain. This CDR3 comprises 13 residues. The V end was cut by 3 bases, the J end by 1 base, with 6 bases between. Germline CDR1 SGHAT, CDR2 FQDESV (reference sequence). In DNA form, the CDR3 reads TGTGCCAGCAGCTTGGAGGGTAACTATGGCTACACCTTC. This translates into CASSLEGNYGYTF. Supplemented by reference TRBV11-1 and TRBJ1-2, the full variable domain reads EAEVAQSPRYKITEKSQAVAFWCDPISGHATLYWYRQILGQGPELLVQFQDESVVDDSQLPKDRFSAERLKGVDSTLKIQPAELGDSAMYLCASSLEGNYGYTFGSGTRLTVV.

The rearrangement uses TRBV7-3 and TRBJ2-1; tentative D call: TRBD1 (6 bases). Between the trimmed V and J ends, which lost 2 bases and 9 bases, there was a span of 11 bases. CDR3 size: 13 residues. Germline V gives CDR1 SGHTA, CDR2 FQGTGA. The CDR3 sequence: CASSLDRQSEQFF. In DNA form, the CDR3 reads TGTGCCAGCAGCTTAGACAGGCAAAGTGAGCAGTTCTTC.

CDR3 sequence (DNA): TGTGCCAGCAGCAAAGACAGGGGGATGAACACTGAAGCTTTCTTT. Translated: CASSKDRGMNTEAFF. The chain joins TRBV11-1 to TRBJ1-1; 9 positions agree with TRBD1. The CDR3 totals 15 residues. The germline CDR1 and CDR2 sequences are SGHAT and FQDESV (reference sequence). V shed 5 bases, J shed 0 bases, and the junction held 4 bases outside the gene matches.

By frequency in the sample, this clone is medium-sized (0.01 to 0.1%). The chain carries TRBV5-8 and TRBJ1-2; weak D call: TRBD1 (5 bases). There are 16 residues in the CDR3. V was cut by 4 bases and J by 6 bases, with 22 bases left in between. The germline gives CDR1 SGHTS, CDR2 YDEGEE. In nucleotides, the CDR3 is TGTGCCAGCAGCAGCCCCCAACAGGTTAGATTGGATGGCTACACCTTC. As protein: CASSSPQQVRLDGYTF.

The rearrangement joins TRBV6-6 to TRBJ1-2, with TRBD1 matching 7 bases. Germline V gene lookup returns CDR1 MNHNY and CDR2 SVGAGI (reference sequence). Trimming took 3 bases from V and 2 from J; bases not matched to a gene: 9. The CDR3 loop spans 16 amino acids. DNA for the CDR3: TGTGCCAGCAGTTATCCGTCGTTAGGGGGCAACTATGGCTACACCTTC. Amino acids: CASSYPSLGGNYGYTF.

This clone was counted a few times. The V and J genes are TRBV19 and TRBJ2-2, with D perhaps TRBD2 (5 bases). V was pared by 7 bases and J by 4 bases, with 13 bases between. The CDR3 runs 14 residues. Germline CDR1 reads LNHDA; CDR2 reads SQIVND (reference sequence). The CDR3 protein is CASKTMEATGELFF. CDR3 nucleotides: TGTGCCAGTAAGACGATGGAGGCCACCGGGGAGCTGTTTTTT.

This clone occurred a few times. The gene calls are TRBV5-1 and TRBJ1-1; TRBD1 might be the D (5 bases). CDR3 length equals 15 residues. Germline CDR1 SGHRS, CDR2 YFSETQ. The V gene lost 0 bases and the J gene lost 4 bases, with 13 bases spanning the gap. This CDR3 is CASSLAAGVFTEAFF. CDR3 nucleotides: TGCGCCAGCAGCTTGGCCGCGGGGGTCTTCACTGAAGCTTTCTTT.

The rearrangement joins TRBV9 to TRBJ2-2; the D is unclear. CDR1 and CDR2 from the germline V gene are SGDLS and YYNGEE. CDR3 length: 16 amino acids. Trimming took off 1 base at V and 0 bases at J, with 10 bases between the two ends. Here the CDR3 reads CASSVRPPPNTGELFF. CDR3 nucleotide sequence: TGTGCCAGCAGCGTAAGGCCTCCACCGAACACCGGGGAGCTGTTTTTT.

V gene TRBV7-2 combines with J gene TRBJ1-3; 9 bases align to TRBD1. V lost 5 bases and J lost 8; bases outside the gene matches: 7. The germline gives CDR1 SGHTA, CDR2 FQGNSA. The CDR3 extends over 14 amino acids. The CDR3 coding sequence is TGTGCCAGCAGCCCCGGGACAGGGCCGCACACCATATATTTT. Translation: CASSPGTGPHTIYF.

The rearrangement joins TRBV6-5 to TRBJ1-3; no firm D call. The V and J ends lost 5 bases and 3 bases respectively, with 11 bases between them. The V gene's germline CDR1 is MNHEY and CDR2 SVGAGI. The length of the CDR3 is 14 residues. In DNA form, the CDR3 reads TGTGCCAGCAGTCACACGTCAGTTGGAAACACCATATATTTT. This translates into CASSHTSVGNTIYF.